The source of this TCR beta chain is a study of cytomegalovirus exposure and HLA in healthy donors. The study, taken as a whole, reports: As was reported, the HLA-A and HLA-B alleles of most subjects were accurately predicted from TCR beta sequences. DRB1 had the most TCR associations and HLA-C the fewest, a later analysis found, with rates varying by HLA locus. The CMV antigen specificity of a few CMV-associated chains was confirmed through in vitro analysis. As a later analysis revealed, most CMV-associated TCR beta chains appeared HLA-restricted.

With regard to this clone: Its target is not known.

The PCR used 60 Vbeta and 13 Jbeta primers. The table came from immunoSEQ multiplex PCR; TCRdb's copy has only in-frame clones and leaves some out. The table records fewer than 65,000 clones, approximately 70% of them present only once. The sample consisted of PBMCs. The receptor was derived from a man between 50 and 59 years old in good health and CMV-seronegative.

In DNA form, the CDR3 reads TGTGCCAGTAGTATGACTGATTCCTACGAGCAGTACTTC. Amino acids: CASSMTDSYEQYF. This chain links TRBV19 with TRBJ2-5; D remains unclear. The end of the DNA is better explained by TRBJ2-7, so the J call may be wrong. Germline CDR1 reads LNHDA; CDR2 reads SQIVND (reference sequence). The CDR3 length is 13 residues.